The entry that follows covers one T cell receptor (beta chain) sequence. What it binds is unknown. TCRdb ran MiXCR on the reads and lists one entry per CDR3 protein. The data contain nearly 700,000 distinct CDR3 sequences, approximately 33% of them singletons. This sample is drawn from a study of T cell repertoires in cytomegalovirus infection. In the study overall: The authors used CMV epitopes that were HLA-C-restricted (recently identified) and HLA-B-restricted (well studied). The public TCR beta signatures pointed to both CMV infection and matching HLA type. General study findings and limits: Summed frequency of shared TCR beta families picked out CMV carriers who also had the relevant HLA. Predominance within the ex vivo response was attributable to HLA-C-restricted CMV-specific TCR beta clonotypes.

The length of the CDR3 is 13 residues. Trimming pared 2 bases from V and 4 bases from J, leaving 8 bases between. Germline CDR1 MDHEN, CDR2 SYDVKM. This sequence originates from a human donor in good health (CMV status not recorded). Some clones in this sample may be carry-over from other donors' samples. The rearrangement links TRBV28 to TRBJ1-2; no clear D gene. The sequenced sample was cultured PBMCs, obtained from culture after CMV antigen stimulation. In nucleotides, the CDR3 is TGTGCCAGCAGTTTAAGGGCGGGCTATGGCTACACCTTC. As protein: CASSLRAGYGYTF.